The 31 T cell receptor beta chains below all came from one sample that was sequenced in a study of cytomegalovirus exposure and HLA in healthy donors (dated by TCRdb to the late 2010s). Library method: the immunoSEQ multiplex PCR assay. For the multiplex PCR, a mixture combining 60 forward primers for TCR Vbeta segments and 13 reverse primers for TCR Jbeta segments was used. The source is immuneACCESS, and TCRdb retained only in-frame sequences with V and J called. Part of the clones is not carried over; for the studies checked, unresolved V genes explain less than half of this, and the remainder is unexplained. This sample is represented by roughly 150,000 clones; 82% of them were singletons. The top ten constitute more than 6.5% of the sample. The sequenced material came from PBMCs. These receptors came from a woman aged 50 to 60 in good health and CMV-seropositive.

V is TRBV4-2 and J is TRBJ2-1; 9 bases are shared with TRBD2. V was clipped by 2 bases and J by 8 bases; unmatched bases: 7. The CDR3 has 15 residues. In germline, CDR1 is LGHNA, CDR2 YNFKEQ. CDR3 sequence: CASSQLAGGLYEQFF. The CDR3 coding sequence is TGTGCCAGCAGCCAACTTGCGGGGGGGCTCTATGAGCAGTTCTTC.

This chain links TRBV7-2 with TRBJ1-5; 7 nucleotides match TRBD1. CDR1 is SGHTA and CDR2 is FQGNSA in the germline V gene. This CDR3 contains 14 residues. Losses at the gene ends were 1 base for V and 7 bases for J; bases not matched to a gene: 4. Written as DNA, the CDR3 is TGTGCCAGCAGCTTAGTAGGGGGCGGGCAGCCCCAGCATTTT. Translation: CASSLVGGGQPQHF.

V gene TRBV11-2 combines with J gene TRBJ2-1; TRBD1 agrees at 10 bases. V was clipped by 0 bases and J by 7 bases; unmatched bases: 9. Germline CDR1 is SGHAT and CDR2 is FQNNGV. The CDR3 has 17 amino acids. In nucleotides, the CDR3 is TGTGCCAGCAGCTTAGATGGGTTGACAGGGGGCAGGAATGAGCAGTTCTTC. The encoded protein is CASSLDGLTGGRNEQFF.

The rearrangement links TRBV11-2 to TRBJ1-3; TRBD1 agrees at 9 bases. This CDR3 comprises 17 residues. V was clipped by 5 bases and J by 0 bases; unmatched bases: 8. Germline V lookup: CDR1 SGHAT, CDR2 FQNNGV. The DNA of the CDR3 is TGTGCCAGCAGCACCGGGACAGGGCTTGCCTCTGGAAACACCATATATTTT. It codes for CASSTGTGLASGNTIYF.

The J gene is TRBJ2-7, the V gene TRBV5-5, with 8 bases that match TRBD1. Per the germline V gene, CDR1 is SGHKS and CDR2 is YYEKEE (reference sequence). Trimming removed 1 base from V and 3 bases from J; junction bases left unmatched: 3. The CDR3 is made up of 14 amino acids. The DNA of the CDR3 is TGTGCCAGCAGCTTGTTACAGGGGGTCTACGAGCAGTACTTC. Translating gives CASSLLQGVYEQYF.

The chain couples TRBV5-4 to TRBJ1-1; 7 bases are a match to TRBD1. V was pared by 8 bases and J by 2 bases, with 6 bases of the junction left unmatched. The length of the CDR3 is 13 residues. Germline values: CDR1 SGHNT, CDR2 YYREEE (reference sequence). CDR3 in DNA: TGTGCCAGTATGACAGGGAGCAACACTGAAGCTTTCTTT. The encoded protein is CASMTGSNTEAFF.

The V gene is TRBV15, the J gene TRBJ2-7; 12 bases are shared with TRBD1. Germline CDR1 LNHNV, CDR2 YYDKDF (reference sequence). V shed 5 bases, J shed 4 bases, and the junction held 6 bases outside the gene matches. There are 15 residues in the CDR3. CDR3 bases: TGTGCCACCAGCGCCCGGGACAGGGGGCCGTACGAGCAGTACTTC. This codes for CATSARDRGPYEQYF.

This chain joins TRBV18 and TRBJ2-7, with D tentatively TRBD2 (6 bases). The CDR3 runs 12 residues. The germline V gene has CDR1 KGHSH and CDR2 LQKENI. The V end was cut by 6 bases, the J end by 5 bases, with 11 bases between. DNA for the CDR3: TGTGCCAGCTCCCTGGGGGGAGACGAGCAGTACTTC. Translated: CASSLGGDEQYF.

The V and J genes are TRBV9 and TRBJ2-1; TRBD2 matches 12 bases. The CDR3 is made up of 18 amino acids. J lost 6 bases, V lost 7 bases, and 17 bases had no gene match. Germline loops: CDR1 SGDLS, CDR2 YYNGEE. The CDR3 sequence: CASGAASGGDLGFNEQFF. The CDR3 DNA follows: TGTGCCAGCGGAGCGGCTAGCGGGGGGGATCTTGGGTTCAATGAGCAGTTCTTC.

This chain joins TRBV30 and TRBJ2-1; TRBD2 matches at 10 bases. The germline CDR1 and CDR2 sequences are GTSNPN and SVGIG (reference sequence). The length of the CDR3 is 13 residues. V gave up 2 bases and J gave up 8 bases; unmatched junction bases: 3. CDR3 amino acids: CAWSSGGAYEQFF. CDR3 DNA: TGTGCCTGGAGTAGCGGGGGGGCCTATGAGCAGTTCTTC.

V gene TRBV30 combines with J gene TRBJ2-3; D ambiguous. Germline assignment: CDR1 GTSNPN and CDR2 SVGIG (reference sequence). V was pared by 2 bases and J by 4 bases, with 4 bases between. CDR3 size: 11 residues. The CDR3 spells CAWSSADTQYF. For the CDR3, the DNA is TGTGCCTGGAGTAGCGCAGATACGCAGTATTTT.

This chain links TRBV4-3 with TRBJ1-2; D is uncertain. Deletions cut 4 bases from V and 2 bases from J, with 17 bases between. The CDR3 length is 16 residues. The germline gives CDR1 LGHNA, CDR2 YSLEER. As DNA, the CDR3 is TGCGCCAGCAGCCCCTCCCGGAGTGCCTGGAACTATGGCTACACCTTC. It yields the protein CASSPSRSAWNYGYTF.

The DNA of the CDR3 is TGTGCCAGCAGCTTGGGGACAGGAGCCTACGAGCAGTACTTC. Amino acids: CASSLGTGAYEQYF. V gene TRBV7-8 combines with J gene TRBJ2-7; the match to TRBD1 covers 8 bases. CDR1 is SGHVS and CDR2 is FQNEAQ in the germline V gene. The CDR3 consists of 14 residues. Trimming cost V 3 bases and J 2 bases; bases outside gene matches: 3.

V is TRBV29-1 and J is TRBJ2-5, with D possibly being TRBD1 (6 bases). Trimming cost V 4 bases and J 13 bases, with 22 bases left between them. The CDR3 extends over 13 amino acids. Germline-derived CDR1 and CDR2 are SQVTM and ANQGSEA. The CDR3 region has the DNA TGCAGCGTTGCCCAGGGACATGATGCCCTCCTGTACTTC. Translating gives CSVAQGHDALLYF.

With respect to this clone: The sample holds other DNA sequences that translate to the same CDR3. This CDR3 reads CASSQGQGPYEQYF. The CDR3 nucleotides are TGTGCCAGCAGCCAAGGGCAGGGGCCCTACGAGCAGTACTTC. The chain couples TRBV14 to TRBJ2-7; a possible D gene is TRBD1 (6 bases). Per the germline V gene, CDR1 is SGHDN and CDR2 is FVKESK. CDR3 size: 14 residues. V was clipped by 1 base and J by 2 bases, with 9 bases between them.

This chain joins TRBV6-5 and TRBJ2-7, with 12 bases fitting TRBD1. V trimming: 4 bases; J trimming: 2 bases; junction bases outside the gene matches: 6. CDR1 is MNHEY and CDR2 is SVGAGI in the germline V gene. CDR3 size: 16 residues. DNA for the CDR3: TGTGCCAGCAGTTTGTCGTGGGACAGGGGGCCCTACGAGCAGTACTTC. It is translated as CASSLSWDRGPYEQYF.

The rearrangement uses TRBV6-1 and TRBJ1-4, with 7 bases matching TRBD1. The CDR3 is 15 amino acids. V lost 3 bases, J lost 10 bases, and 11 bases stayed unmatched. CDR1 and CDR2 (germline): MNHNS, SASEGT. The CDR3 sequence: CASSDPDRVFGKLFF. CDR3 nucleotide sequence: TGTGCCAGCAGTGATCCTGACAGGGTGTTTGGAAAACTGTTTTTT.

This clone was seen just once. V and J are TRBV7-9 and TRBJ1-4, with D possibly matching TRBD1 (5 bases). Per the germline V gene, CDR1 is SEHNR and CDR2 is FQNEAQ (reference sequence). V gave up 7 bases and J gave up 8 bases, with 11 bases separating them. This CDR3 is built from 12 residues. CDR3 coding DNA: TGTGCCAGCACGGGGGTTGGAGAAAAACTGTTTTTT. This encodes CASTGVGEKLFF. The complete variable domain, with remaining parts taken from reference TRBV7-9 and TRBJ1-4, reads DTGVSQNPRHKITKRGQNVTFRCDPISEHNRLYWYRQTLGQGPEFLTYFQNEAQLEKSRLLSDRFSAERPKGSFSTLEIQRTEQGDSAMYLCASTGVGEKLFFGSGTQLSVL.

V gene TRBV4-3 combines with J gene TRBJ1-2; 8 bases map to TRBD1. CDR3 size: 13 residues. The germline gives CDR1 LGHNA, CDR2 YSLEER. V shed 2 bases and J 8 bases; nucleotides not matched to a gene: 4. CDR3 in DNA: TGCGCCAGCAGCCAACGGACAGGGCAGGGCTACACCTTC. It encodes CASSQRTGQGYTF.

V is TRBV25-1 and J is TRBJ1-6; D is undetermined. Germline CDR1 and CDR2: MGHDK and SYGVNS. The V end lost 3 bases, the J end lost 1 base, and 7 bases lay between the germline ends. The CDR3 has 15 amino acids. The CDR3 bases are TGTGCCAGCAGTGACGGGAGATCCTATAATTCACCCCTCCACTTT. This gives the protein CASSDGRSYNSPLHF.

This chain links TRBV6-5 with TRBJ1-5; a weak D match, TRBD1 (5 bases). Germline-derived CDR1 and CDR2 are MNHEY and SVGAGI. With 4 bases removed from V and 4 bases from J, the gap between germline ends came to 17 bases. The CDR3 contains 16 residues. The CDR3 coding sequence is TGTGCCAGCAGTTGGGGCCCAACCCCACGGAATCAGCCCCAGCATTTT. Translating gives CASSWGPTPRNQPQHF.

The chain recombines TRBV29-1 with TRBJ2-7; D perhaps matches TRBD1 (6 bases). This CDR3 has 13 amino acids. V was pared by 7 bases and J by 0 bases, with 13 bases between. CDR1 and CDR2 (germline): SQVTM, ANQGSEA. The CDR3 here is CSAIMDSSYEQYF. The CDR3 DNA reads as TGCAGCGCGATCATGGACAGCTCCTACGAGCAGTACTTC.

J is TRBJ2-3 and V is TRBV7-9, with D possibly TRBD2 on 5 matching bases. V lost 11 bases to trimming and J lost 6 bases, with 12 bases between them. The CDR3 has 11 amino acids. Germline CDR1 reads SEHNR; CDR2 reads FQNEAQ (reference sequence). The CDR3 loop reads CALRGPDTQYF. CDR3 nucleotides: TGTGCCTTACGGGGTCCCGATACGCAGTATTTT.

The chain employs TRBV6-6 and TRBJ1-4; 7 positions agree with TRBD1. J lost 7 bases, V lost 6 bases, and 5 bases had no gene match. CDR1 MNHNY and CDR2 SVGAGI come from the germline V gene (reference sequence). This CDR3 has 13 amino acids. The CDR3 loop is CASSRTGSEKLFF. DNA for the CDR3: TGTGCCAGCAGCCGGACAGGCTCTGAAAAACTGTTTTTT.

The chain employs TRBV5-4 and TRBJ1-1; TRBD1 might be the D (5 bases). The V end lost 0 bases, the J end lost 5 bases, and 20 bases lay between the germline ends. Germline V gene sequence: CDR1 SGHNT, CDR2 YYREEE (reference sequence). The CDR3 sequence is 17 residues long. CDR3 in amino acids: CASSLASIGVRYTEAFF. The CDR3 nucleotides are TGTGCCAGCAGCTTGGCCAGTATAGGGGTAAGGTATACTGAAGCTTTCTTT.

The CDR3 spells CASSLEGGAYEKLFF. CDR3 coding DNA: TGTGCCAGCAGCTTAGAAGGGGGCGCATATGAAAAACTGTTTTTT. The chain is built from TRBV7-9 and TRBJ1-4; 7 nucleotides match TRBD1. This CDR3 comprises 15 residues. Germline CDR1 SEHNR, CDR2 FQNEAQ (reference sequence). J lost 6 bases, V lost 1 base, and 5 bases had no gene match.

This clone was detected once. V and J are TRBV7-9 and TRBJ2-7; possible D gene TRBD1, 6 bases. Germline values: CDR1 SEHNR, CDR2 FQNEAQ (reference sequence). Trimming removed 4 bases from V and 9 bases from J, with 28 bases in between. The length of the CDR3 is 17 residues. CDR3 nucleotides: TGTGCCAGCAGCTCCACCCTATGGACAGCCCCCATCCCGGGGCAGTACTTC. This translates into CASSSTLWTAPIPGQYF.

The chain carries TRBV30 and TRBJ1-2; no reliable D call. CDR1 is GTSNPN and CDR2 is SVGIG in the germline V gene (reference sequence). The CDR3 loop spans 13 amino acids. Trimming removed 2 bases from V and 0 bases from J, with 7 bases in between. CDR3 sequence reads: CAWSPYSNYGYTF. DNA for the CDR3: TGTGCCTGGAGTCCTTACTCTAACTATGGCTACACCTTC.

The chain joins TRBV7-9 to TRBJ2-1; D is perhaps TRBD2 (7 bases). CDR3 length: 16 residues. Germline V CDR1 and CDR2: SEHNR, FQNEAQ (reference sequence). Trimming pared 3 bases from V and 7 bases from J, leaving 19 bases between. CDR3 residues: CASSFSQRGGDNEQFF. CDR3 DNA: TGTGCCAGCAGCTTTTCCCAACGAGGGGGGGATAATGAGCAGTTCTTC.

A single count supports this clone. This sequence joins TRBV11-3 and TRBJ2-7; no clear D. The CDR3 loop spans 14 amino acids. V dropped 3 bases and J dropped 0 bases, with 9 bases sitting between them. Germline V lookup: CDR1 SGHNT, CDR2 YENEEA. The CDR3 protein is CASSFSDNSYEQYF. As DNA, the CDR3 is TGTGCCAGCAGCTTTAGTGACAACTCCTACGAGCAGTACTTC.

V usage is TRBV27 and J usage is TRBJ2-3, with 7 bases fitting TRBD1. Germline CDR1 and CDR2: MNHEY and SMNVEV (reference sequence). With V trimmed by 3 bases and J by 1 base, 7 bases remained unmatched. The CDR3 extends over 16 amino acids. The DNA for the CDR3 is TGTGCCAGCAGTTTCGGTACCGGGACAGGCACAGATACGCAGTATTTT. The encoded protein is CASSFGTGTGTDTQYF.